These 2 T cell receptor beta chains originate from one sample sequenced in a study of T-cell memory formation after mild COVID-19. MiXCR, run by TCRdb on the 5' RACE reads, gives a single entry per CDR3 protein. This table has just over 350,000 distinct CDR3 sequences, roughly 14% appearing once. The sequencing sample was made of PBMCs or a T cell subset sorted from them (not recorded which). These receptors all come from a man younger than 30 who had mild COVID-19 (a few samples of this study predate the infection). Cell type and time point are not known.

This clonotype was detected a few times. J is TRBJ2-2 and V is TRBV28; D is uncertain. The CDR3 is made up of 12 amino acids. Germline assignment: CDR1 MDHEN and CDR2 SYDVKM. V was clipped by 6 bases and J by 5 bases, with 7 bases between them. CDR3 sequence reads: CASRERTGELFF. Written as DNA, the CDR3 is TGTGCCAGCAGGGAGAGAACCGGGGAGCTGTTTTTT.

The genes are TRBV15 and TRBJ2-7; no clear D gene. Germline CDR1 and CDR2: LNHNV and YYDKDF (reference sequence). The V end was cut by 0 bases, the J end by 2 bases, with 11 bases between. The CDR3 covers 15 residues. The CDR3: CATSRDRRAAYEQYF. The CDR3 nucleotides are TGTGCCACCAGCAGAGATCGGAGAGCAGCCTACGAGCAGTACTTC.